The 12 T cell receptor beta chains given below trace back to one sample, sequenced in a study of blood T cells in healthy people across ages. PCR was performed a second time for roughly 7 to 11 cycles using a sample-barcoded 5' primer and a J-beta primer mix. Each CDR3 protein gets one entry after TCRdb re-called the 5' RACE reads with MiXCR. Of about 1.8 million distinct CDR3 sequences detected, roughly 50% appear once; the ten largest clones hold over 2%. Input material: blood. These receptors all stem from a woman aged 40 to 50 in good health.

This chain uses TRBV4-1 with TRBJ2-5, with D perhaps given as TRBD1 or TRBD2 (5 bases each). The CDR3 runs 15 residues. V lost 0 bases and J 4 bases, leaving 12 bases between the germline ends. Germline CDR1 and CDR2: MGHRA and YSYEKL. The CDR3 spells CASSQDEGRIETQYF. As DNA, the CDR3 is TGCGCCAGCAGCCAAGATGAGGGGCGGATAGAGACCCAGTACTTC.

V is TRBV15 and J is TRBJ1-1; D may be TRBD1 (5 bases). Germline V CDR1 and CDR2: LNHNV, YYDKDF (reference sequence). V was clipped by 6 bases and J by 3 bases, with 5 bases between them. The CDR3 runs 11 residues. This CDR3 is CATRGDTEAFF. CDR3 DNA: TGTGCCACCAGGGGGGACACTGAAGCTTTCTTT. Drawing the rest from reference TRBV15 and TRBJ1-1, the complete variable domain is DAMVIQNPRYQVTQFGKPVTLSCSQTLNHNVMYWYQQKSSQAPKLLFHYYDKDFNNEADTPDNFQSRRPNTSFCFLDIRSPGLGDTAMYLCATRGDTEAFFGQGTRLTVV.

This clonotype was found a few times. The chain is built from TRBV7-2 and TRBJ2-3; TRBD2 might be the D (5 bases). CDR3 length equals 18 residues. V shed 1 base and J shed 2 bases, with 19 bases lying between them. Germline V CDR1 and CDR2: SGHTA, FQGNSA. The CDR3 nucleotides are TGTGCCAGCAGCTTAGGGCCGGTGAGGGTGGGGTACACAGATACGCAGTATTTT. This translates into CASSLGPVRVGYTDTQYF.

This clonotype was detected only a few times. The chain joins TRBV4-3 to TRBJ2-1; 10 bases map to TRBD1. The V and J ends lost 8 bases and 5 bases, in that order; junction bases with no gene match: 6. Germline CDR1 is LGHNA and CDR2 is YSLEER. The CDR3 has 14 amino acids. CDR3: CASSGTGDNNEQFF. Here the CDR3 DNA reads TGCGCCAGCTCCGGGACAGGGGACAACAATGAGCAGTTCTTC.

The sample holds a few counts of this clonotype. This chain links TRBV20-1 with TRBJ1-5; D uncertain. The CDR3 contains 14 residues. Per the germline V gene, CDR1 is DFQATT and CDR2 is SNEGSKA (reference sequence). The V end lost 0 bases, the J end lost 1 base, and 7 bases lay between the germline ends. This chain's CDR3 is CSARESGSNQPQHF. CDR3 DNA sequence: TGCAGTGCTAGAGAGTCCGGGAGCAATCAGCCCCAGCATTTT.

The chain employs TRBV29-1 and TRBJ2-4; no definite D call. V was trimmed by 4 bases and J by 0 bases, leaving 7 bases between them. This CDR3 contains 13 residues. Germline lookup yields CDR1 SQVTM and CDR2 ANQGSEA. CDR3 sequence (DNA): TGCAGCGTTGGGGCCCCAGCCAAAAACATTCAGTACTTC. Amino acid sequence: CSVGAPAKNIQYF.

This clonotype was detected only a few times. This chain uses TRBV3-1 with TRBJ2-5; no clear D gene. The germline gives CDR1 LGHDT, CDR2 YNNKEL (reference sequence). The CDR3 contains 14 residues. Deletions cut 1 base from V and 6 bases from J, with 12 bases between. CDR3 in amino acids: CASSQGKGRKTQYF. CDR3 bases: TGTGCCAGCAGCCAAGGCAAGGGCAGAAAGACCCAGTACTTC.

Remarks on this clonotype: One junction end disagrees with the germline gene, perhaps due to a read error. V gene TRBV5-1 combines with J gene TRBJ2-1; D perhaps matches TRBD1 (5 bases). Per the germline V gene, CDR1 is SGHRS and CDR2 is YFSETQ. The CDR3 spans 16 residues. The CDR3 sequence is CSSSLAPPRQNNEQFF. DNA of the CDR3: TGCTCCAGCAGCTTGGCCCCCCCGAGACAGAACAATGAGCAGTTCTTC.

With regard to this clonotype: Mismatch with germline at one junction end may stem from a read error. The chain combines TRBV20-1 with TRBJ1-2; a possible D gene is TRBD1 (5 bases). The CDR3 contains 16 residues. The germline CDR1 and CDR2 sequences are DFQATT and SNEGSKA (reference sequence). The CDR3 sequence is CSAREFLPGTNYGHTF. CDR3 bases: TGCAGTGCTAGAGAGTTCCTCCCCGGGACTAACTATGGCCACACCTTC.

This clonotype was recorded a few times. The rearrangement links TRBV5-1 to TRBJ2-5; D not resolved. Per the germline V gene, CDR1 is SGHRS and CDR2 is YFSETQ. CDR3 size: 12 residues. V was cut by 3 bases and J by 11 bases, with 14 bases left in between. The CDR3 DNA is TGCGCCAGCAGCTCATGGGGTGGTGAGCAGTACTTC. Amino acids: CASSSWGGEQYF.

The chain combines TRBV20-1 with TRBJ2-3, with D maybe TRBD2 (7 bases). Germline V gene data show CDR1 as DFQATT and CDR2 as SNEGSKA (reference sequence). CDR3 length: 20 residues. V lost 0 bases and J lost 0, with 25 bases in between. CDR3 DNA: TGCAGTGCTAGAGAGTGGGGTCGCATTAGGGCGGGGGCTAGCACAGATACGCAGTATTTT. Translating it yields CSAREWGRIRAGASTDTQYF.

This clonotype has just a few counts. V usage is TRBV20-1 and J usage is TRBJ2-5; no clear D gene. V lost 5 bases and J lost 2, with 15 bases in between. In germline, CDR1 is DFQATT, CDR2 SNEGSKA (reference sequence). The CDR3 sequence is 14 residues long. The CDR3 sequence is CSAEPPSAQETQYF. In DNA form, the CDR3 reads TGCAGTGCTGAGCCGCCGTCGGCACAAGAGACCCAGTACTTC.